The 8 T cell receptor beta chains below come from one sample, sequenced in a study of blood T cells in healthy people across ages. The second PCR ran roughly 7 to 12 cycles with a sample-barcoded 5' primer and J-beta primers. Via MiXCR, TCRdb re-called the 5' RACE reads, giving one row per CDR3 protein. Of about 620,000 distinct CDR3 sequences listed, around 20% were seen once; the top ten hold roughly 3.4%. Material for sequencing was blood. Receptors originate from a man between 65 and 85 years old in good health.

The V and J genes are TRBV20-1 and TRBJ2-2; possibly TRBD2 for D (6 bases). V was cut by 1 base and J by 1 base, with 19 bases left in between. CDR1 DFQATT and CDR2 SNEGSKA come from the germline V gene (reference sequence). This CDR3 contains 18 residues. The CDR3 here is CSARAVGGKNVNTGELFF. CDR3 nucleotides: TGCAGTGCTAGAGCGGTCGGAGGGAAAAATGTGAACACCGGGGAGCTGTTTTTT.

The V gene is TRBV12-3 or TRBV12-4, the J gene TRBJ1-4; a possible D gene is TRBD1 (5 bases). V lost 0 bases and J 11 bases, leaving 13 bases between the germline ends. This CDR3 comprises 14 residues. The CDR3 DNA sequence: TGTGCCAGCAGTTTAGCGAGCCCTCCAGGGAAACTGTTTTTT. It is translated as CASSLASPPGKLFF.

This clonotype was counted between two and nine times. The chain recombines TRBV20-1 with TRBJ2-5, with 12 nucleotides matching TRBD2. Germline V lookup: CDR1 DFQATT, CDR2 SNEGSKA (reference sequence). Trimming at V came to 2 bases and at J to 2 bases, leaving 6 bases not matched to a gene. This CDR3 spans 16 amino acids. Here the CDR3 DNA reads TGCAGTGCTAGACAGACTAGCGGGAGCACACAAGAGACCCAGTACTTC. It translates to CSARQTSGSTQETQYF.

The rearrangement links TRBV12-3 or TRBV12-4 to TRBJ1-2; D may be TRBD1 (5 bases). The CDR3 runs to 16 residues. Trimming took 5 bases from V and 0 from J, leaving 16 bases between them. CDR3 nucleotide sequence: TGTGCCAGCAGTGAGACCCGGGACTTATCTAACTATGGCTACACCTTC. This codes for CASSETRDLSNYGYTF.

The chain uses TRBV6-2 or TRBV6-3 and TRBJ2-7, with D possibly TRBD2 on 6 matching bases. Germline CDR1 reads MNHEY; CDR2 reads SVGEGT. Trimming removed 6 bases from V and 4 bases from J, with 19 bases in between. This CDR3 spans 15 amino acids. CDR3 sequence: CASRRSGTCRYEQYF. CDR3 nucleotides: TGTGCCAGCAGACGATCCGGGACTTGCCGGTACGAGCAGTACTTC.

This clonotype was observed a few times. V usage is TRBV20-1 and J usage is TRBJ2-2, with D perhaps TRBD2 (6 bases). The CDR3 contains 14 residues. Germline V gives CDR1 DFQATT, CDR2 SNEGSKA (reference sequence). The ends were cut back, 3 bases at V and 1 base at J, with 9 bases in the middle. This CDR3 is CSARTRGNTGELFF. CDR3 nucleotide sequence: TGCAGTGCTAGGACTAGGGGGAACACCGGGGAGCTGTTTTTT.

The chain has TRBV7-8 and TRBJ2-5; no reliable D call. The assigned J gene may be wrong: the sequence end matches TRBJ2-1 better. The germline V gene encodes CDR1 SGHVS and CDR2 FQNEAQ. The CDR3 runs 15 residues. CDR3 loop: CASSLGGRLYNEQFF. The CDR3 nucleotides are TGTGCCAGCAGCTTAGGTGGCAGGCTCTACAATGAGCAGTTCTTC.

As to this clonotype: A much larger clonotype is one base distant, so this may be a read error. V is TRBV5-1 and J is TRBJ1-2; D gene unclear. The germline gives CDR1 SGHRS, CDR2 YFSETQ. The CDR3 sequence is 14 residues long. Trimming took 2 bases from V and 4 from J, leaving 12 bases between them. The CDR3 nucleotides read TGCGCCAGCAGCTTTGACGGATCCTCCTATGGCTACACCTTC. Protein: CASSFDGSSYGYTF.